These T cell receptor beta chains were read from a single sample in a study of cytomegalovirus exposure and HLA in healthy donors. Clones were read by immunoSEQ multiplex PCR, and TCRdb kept only the in-frame ones, dropping some. The sample includes 200,000 to 250,000 clones, around 78% of them seen just once. The specimen sequenced was PBMCs. The receptors shown here come from a woman aged 18-30 years in good health and CMV-seronegative. Both conserved end residues are part of each CDR3.

v_call cdr3_aa
TRBV6-5 CASTAAQGREKLFF
TRBV9 CASSVESGGPYEQYF
TRBV9 CASSGAYQETQYF
TRBV9 CASSVGSLDRYGYTF
TRBV27 CASSSTPGTEAFF
TRBV7-2 CASSLTSVERFF
TRBV15 CATSRPQQGLYGYTF
TRBV7-3 CASSTAGTSGEQFF
TRBV5-1 CASSLTEMNTEAFF
TRBV6-1 CASSEARGMNTEAFF